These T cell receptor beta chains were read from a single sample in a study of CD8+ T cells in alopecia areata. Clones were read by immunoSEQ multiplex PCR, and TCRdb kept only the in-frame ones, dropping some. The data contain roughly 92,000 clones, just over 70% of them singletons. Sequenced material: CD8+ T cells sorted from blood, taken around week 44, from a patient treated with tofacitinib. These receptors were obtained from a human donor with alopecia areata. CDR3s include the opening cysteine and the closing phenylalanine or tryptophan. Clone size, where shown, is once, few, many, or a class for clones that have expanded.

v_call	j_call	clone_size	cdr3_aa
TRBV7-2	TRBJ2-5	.	CASSPAGWETQYF
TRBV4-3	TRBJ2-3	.	CASSPRTGGKDTQYF
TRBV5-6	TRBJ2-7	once	CASSFMQAYEQYF
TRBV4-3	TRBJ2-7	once	CASSQDAGYEQYF
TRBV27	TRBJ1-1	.	CASSIGPRAEAFF
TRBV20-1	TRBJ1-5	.	CRARGNQPQHF
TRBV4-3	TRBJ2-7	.	CASSQDGTGGYEQYF
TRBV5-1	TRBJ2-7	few	CASSSSGVWQYEQYF
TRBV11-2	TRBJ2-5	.	CASSLGSRFRGRGTQYF
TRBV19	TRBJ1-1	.	CASSPEQLNTEAFF
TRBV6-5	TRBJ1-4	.	CASSNRGYHEKLFF
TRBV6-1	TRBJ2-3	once	CASSVLTRDLSTDTQYF
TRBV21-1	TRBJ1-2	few	CASNHYGYTF
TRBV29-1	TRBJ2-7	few	CSFRPRGRQYF
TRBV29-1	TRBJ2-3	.	CSARTAQIRDTQYF
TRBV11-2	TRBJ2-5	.	CASSRVGGRETQYF
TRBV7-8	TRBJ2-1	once	CASSLARGGAYNEQFF
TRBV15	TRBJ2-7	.	CATSREQGEVYEQYF